This TCR beta chain was recorded in a study of long-term antiretroviral therapy in people with HIV (dated by TCRdb to 2021 to 2024). In the study overall: The earliest samples were collected about a decade before the 2015 WHO recommendation for immediate ART, when ART was typically delayed until CD4 counts fell. This retrospective serial study examined whether starting ART and sustained HIV suppression were associated with changes in the composition and diversity of the TRB repertoire in peripheral blood. The cohort contributed over 150 cryopreserved PBMC samples from about 30 adults with confirmed HIV infection, collected serially over a mean of approximately six years (range 1-12). Of the 30 participants with HIV, fewer than twelve were female. Test extractions of a monoclonal T-cell line alongside fewer than 40 polyclonal samples showed no cross-contamination during QIAcube processing.

Broad study findings and their caveats: HIV repertoires had narrower CDR3 length ranges than controls, and the network structure suggested an antigen-experienced repertoire that shifted only slightly toward naive after ART. Inferences about post-ART repertoire changes were limited because no data were available on ART adherence, viral resistance or therapy changes. Starting ART was linked to a significant rise in TRB diversity, yet even with long-term ART the diversity remained significantly lower than in transplant donor controls. Owing to limited PBMC availability, only the TCR beta chain was sequenced, without alpha chain pairing. Expanded TRB clones identified before ART initiation dominated the repertoire across all time points, though the dominance fluctuated and decreased in many PLHIV after ART. The samples span the years 2004 to 2017, and the ART regimens used may be less effective than current regimens. Because pre-ART samples had limited cell numbers, unsorted PBMC were profiled rather than sorted CD4+ and CD8+ T cells.

Of note for this clone: Its antigen remains undetermined. Base qualities are not provided; no much larger clone lies one nucleotide away.

Inclusion was restricted to participants for whom at least one PBMC sample before ART initiation and at least two post-ART samples were available. Every participant with HIV received treatment in the United States of America. Before DNA extraction, cryopreserved samples containing about 0.9-11 million PBMC were thawed and washed. At the time of the earliest PBMC sample, participants with HIV were aged between roughly 20 and 54 years. Per participant, PBMC samples came from 1-4 timepoints prior to ART initiation and 2-8 timepoints following ART initiation, for a median of 7 samples. Serial HIV viral load, CD4+ T-cell count, ART history and demographic data were obtained for every participant. Genomic DNA was extracted from unsorted PBMC with a Qiagen kit on a QIAcube, with processing performed in batches of 12 samples. The V and J ends are trimmed by 2 bases and 3 bases, leaving 10 bases between them. There are 15 amino acids in the CDR3, from cysteine to phenylalanine inclusive. The sequence is cut down to CDR3 DNA, 45 bases in frame from base 1. Based on the germline V gene, the CDR1 and CDR2 sequences are ENHRY and SYGVKD.

The immunoSEQ hsTCRB v3.0 assay was used at survey level resolution for TRB variable region sequencing. The targeted TRB sequencing depth was about 40,000-55,000 T-cell genomes per sample. Pooled TRB libraries were sequenced on an Illumina MiSeq with a v3 150-cycle kit. In the paper's pipeline: Analysis of repertoires was carried out in R inside a reproducible Nextflow workflow spanning QC, data transformation and analysis. LymphoSeq2, an R package for exploring AIRR-Seq data, was used to implement custom analyses. Several samples yielding fewer than 5000 total TRB sequences were excluded, leaving around 190 analyzed HIV repertoires. Of the approximately 190 retained HIV repertoires, approximately 57 were collected before and about 130 after ART initiation. Repertoires were downsampled to 5000 TRB nucleotide sequences, with summary statistics averaged over 100 downsampling iterations. Only TRB sequences with CDR3 regions of at least seven amino acids were retained for analysis. Two measures captured diversity: a Shannon entropy-derived clonality score and the Gini coefficient. In repertoire networks, the top 5000 CDR3 amino acid sequences were linked whenever an edit distance of one separated two sequences. GLIPH2 predicted antigen specificity groups and MHC restriction for TRB CDR3 amino acid sequences. To flag known associations with CMV, EBV, HIV or tissue antigens, CDR3 amino acid sequences were compared against VDJdb and McPAS-TCR. Pre-ART, post-ART and control groups were compared with Wilcoxon signed-rank tests and Holm-Bonferroni correction. The table was pulled from immuneACCESS by TCRdb, which kept in-frame rearrangements only. Such tables lose some clones; where checked, under half of the loss comes from unresolved V genes, and the rest has no known cause. That table gives V, J and clone size, and the DNA gave D and trimming. The sample records roughly 50,000 clones, under 90% of which are singletons. More than 2.5% of the sample comes from the top ten.

The receptor comes from a woman aged 18-29 years with HIV. This specimen was unsorted PBMCs, taken 0.8 years after starting antiretroviral therapy. The V and J segments used are TRBV10-3 and TRBJ1-4; the D gene is perhaps TRBD1, from 6 matching bases. CDR3 loop: CAISERGPANEKLFF. The bases are TGTGCCATCAGTGAGCGGGGGCCTGCTAATGAAAAACTGTTTTTT.